The T cell receptor (beta chain) under discussion was sequenced for a study of T cell responses to AZD1222 COVID-19 vaccine. Study background: Pooling was applied to second doses at about 4 or about 12 weeks.

In the case of this clone: Antigen specificity is unknown.

Libraries were prepared by immunoSEQ multiplex PCR; TCRdb keeps only in-frame clonotypes and omits some of them. The sample includes some 130,000 clones, under 95% seen only once; the top ten take just over 3%. The CDR3 has 17 amino acids. CDR1 MNHEY and CDR2 SVGEGT come from the germline V gene. The J segment lost 5 bases and the V segment lost 2 bases, leaving 10 bases of the junction unmatched. Study observations and caveats: Scientists sampled the repertoires only once the peak T cell response had passed. Clonal diversity was possibly underestimated, and white British individuals and females predominated among donors.

This receptor was identified in an adult in good health. The sample consisted of peripheral blood, taken on day 0 of AZD1222 vaccination. The gene calls are TRBV6-2 or TRBV6-3 and TRBJ2-1, with 9 bases identical to TRBD2. This chain's CDR3 is CASSYTARLADNNEQFF. CDR3 in DNA: TGTGCCAGCAGTTACACAGCGAGACTAGCGGACAACAATGAGCAGTTCTTC.